Presented here are 9 T cell receptor beta chains from one specimen sequenced in a study of blood T cell repertoires in COVID-19. Only in-frame clones appear in the TCRdb table, and some are missing; sequencing was by immunoSEQ multiplex PCR. The repertoire holds 130,000 to 150,000 clones, with approximately 87% as singletons. The specimen sequenced was peripheral blood. The receptors come from a woman in her fifties or sixties with active or convalescent COVID-19.

V is TRBV21-1 and J is TRBJ1-2; TRBD1, the D gene given by the table, was not confirmed from the DNA. TRBV21-1 is deemed a pseudogene. There are 16 residues in the CDR3. The CDR3 here is CASSSRHRGGHYGYTF. The CDR3 DNA reads as TGTGCCAGCAGCAGCAGACACAGGGGAGGACACTATGGCTACACCTTC.

As DNA, the CDR3 is TGTGCCAGCAGCTTAGCCGGACTAGCGGCACAAGAGACCCAGTACTTC. Amino acid sequence: CASSLAGLAAQETQYF. The chain joins TRBV7-9 to TRBJ2-5; the match to TRBD2 covers 10 bases. CDR3 length: 16 amino acids. Losses at the gene ends were 0 bases for V and 2 bases for J; bases not matched to a gene: 3. Germline V CDR1 and CDR2: SEHNR, FQNEAQ (reference sequence).

This chain links TRBV5-1 with TRBJ2-3; TRBD2 matches at 8 bases. Per the germline V gene, CDR1 is SGHRS and CDR2 is YFSETQ. The CDR3 covers 17 residues. V lost 0 bases to trimming and J lost 1 base; unmatched junction nucleotides: 7. CDR3: CASSLGLSGTGTDTQYF. CDR3 bases: TGCGCCAGCAGCTTGGGGCTTAGCGGGACCGGCACAGATACGCAGTATTTT. The full variable domain, its missing parts supplied by reference TRBV5-1 and TRBJ2-3, is KAGVTQTPRYLIKTRGQQVTLSCSPISGHRSVSWYQQTPGQGLQFLFEYFSETQRNKGNFPGRFSGRQFSNSRSEMNVSTLELGDSALYLCASSLGLSGTGTDTQYFGPGTRLTVL.

V usage is TRBV4-2 and J usage is TRBJ1-1; D call uncertain. CDR3 length: 14 amino acids. Germline V lookup: CDR1 LGHNA, CDR2 YNFKEQ. Trimming took 0 bases from V and 3 from J, leaving 8 bases between them. This CDR3 is CASSQDRPDTEAFF. DNA of the CDR3: TGTGCCAGCAGCCAAGATCGTCCTGACACTGAAGCTTTCTTT.

The rearrangement uses TRBV7-8 and TRBJ2-1, with 12 bases aligning to TRBD2. This CDR3 spans 17 amino acids. Germline V gene data show CDR1 as SGHVS and CDR2 as FQNEAQ. Unmatched junction bases numbered 11, after V lost 4 bases and J lost 7 bases. DNA of the CDR3: TGTGCCAGCAGCTACGAGACAGGGACTAGCGGGTGGAATGAGCAGTTCTTC. Protein product: CASSYETGTSGWNEQFF.

This clone appeared once. The chain combines TRBV27 with TRBJ1-1, with D tentatively TRBD1 (6 bases). CDR3 length: 14 amino acids. Trimming cost V 6 bases and J 4 bases, with 15 bases left between them. CDR1 and CDR2 from the germline V gene are MNHEY and SMNVEV (reference sequence). The CDR3 DNA follows: TGTGCCAGCAGCCCGATTGGGGGGGCCACTGAAGCTTTCTTT. It encodes CASSPIGGATEAFF.

The V and J genes are TRBV18 and TRBJ1-6, with 8 positions matching TRBD1. V trimming: 1 base; J trimming: 7 bases; junction bases outside the gene matches: 6. This CDR3 has 16 amino acids. In germline, CDR1 is KGHSH, CDR2 LQKENI. CDR3 sequence: CASSPQGQGTNSPLHF. CDR3 bases: TGTGCCAGCTCACCACAAGGACAGGGAACCAATTCACCCCTCCACTTT.

This chain connects TRBV7-2 to TRBJ2-1, with D uncertain. CDR1 and CDR2 from the germline V gene are SGHTA and FQGNSA. V lost 5 bases and J 5 bases, leaving 4 bases between the germline ends. The CDR3 is 11 amino acids. CDR3 bases: TGTGCCAGCAGCCCAGACAATGAGCAGTTCTTC. Translation: CASSPDNEQFF. The complete variable domain, with remaining parts taken from reference TRBV7-2 and TRBJ2-1, reads GAGVSQSPSNKVTEKGKDVELRCDPISGHTALYWYRQSLGQGLEFLIYFQGNSAPDKSGLPSDRFSAERTGGSVSTLTIQRTQQEDSAVYLCASSPDNEQFFGPGTRLTVL.

In DNA, the CDR3 is TGTGCCAGTAGTATGACAGGACTAGCGGGAAATGAGCAGTTCTTC. It specifies CASSMTGLAGNEQFF. V and J are TRBV19 and TRBJ2-1; 12 nucleotides align to TRBD2. V lost 3 bases, J lost 7 bases, and 4 bases stayed unmatched. Germline V gene lookup returns CDR1 LNHDA and CDR2 SQIVND (reference sequence). This CDR3 has 15 amino acids.